The present entry profiles one T cell receptor (beta chain) with its context. The antigen is not known. Here immunoSEQ multiplex PCR was the method, and the copy in TCRdb shows in-frame clones only, minus some. In the table there are under 8,000 clones, roughly 80% of which are singletons. The sample belongs to a study of tumor-infiltrating lymphocytes in localized non-small cell lung cancer. At the level of the study: The cohort mixed smokers and never-smokers, several histologies, and some post-neoadjuvant-chemotherapy samples. Each patient gave resected tumor and non-adjacent uninvolved lung tissue. Study outcomes and limitations: Tumor T-cell fraction from TCR sequencing was not associated with recurrence-free survival (p = 0.61). Different pieces of the same tissue were used for each assay.

The source material was lung tumor tissue. The receptor was derived from a human donor with non-small cell lung cancer.

The CDR3 bases are TGTGCCAGCAGCTTCAGCGTAGGCGAGACCCAGTACTTC. Residues: CASSFSVGETQYF. The chain has TRBV7-2 and TRBJ2-5; D uncertain. Trimming removed 3 bases from V and 5 bases from J, with 10 bases in between. This CDR3 is 13 amino acids long. The germline gives CDR1 SGHTA, CDR2 FQGNSA.